This is a list of T cell receptor beta chains from one sample in a study of blood T cell repertoires in COVID-19. Here immunoSEQ multiplex PCR was the method, and the copy in TCRdb shows in-frame clones only, minus some. The profile shows about 59,000 clones, less than 80% of them singletons. Sequencing was carried out using peripheral blood. Receptor source: a human donor in a cohort sampled during active COVID-19. The CDR3 runs from the conserved cysteine through the conserved F or W. A D gene is named only where the DNA matches it firmly. Size is omitted from some rows. Given values are once, few, many or a class for expanded clones.

D	size	V	CDR3
TRBD2	-	TRBV14	CASSPIRGESGTDTQYF
-	-	TRBV7-9	CASSFRGGGEKLFF
-	once	TRBV7-8	CASSLAPGPRNEQFF
TRBD2	-	TRBV2	CASSQAGTSPNEQYF
-	-	TRBV5-6	CASSASLAPRGSTDTQYF
-	-	TRBV6-5	CASSWSGSYEQYF
-	few	TRBV19	CASSEGGTSAGYGYTF
-	-	TRBV24-1	CATSDPRQTKNIQYF
TRBD1	-	TRBV7-8	CASSRGTGKNTIYF
-	-	TRBV7-9	CASSLSKPGELFF
TRBD2	-	TRBV7-8	CASSLRGLAGTPTYNEQFF
-	-	TRBV5-1	CASSLDGTTLSTDTQYF
-	-	TRBV9	CASSVEAVGNSPLHF
TRBD2	-	TRBV11-2	CASRAGGRSYEQYF
TRBD1	-	TRBV27	CASTFLETGVGTDTQYF
-	-	TRBV7-2	CASSLGASSYNEQFF
-	-	TRBV27	CASSLILGGYGSNEQFF
-	few	TRBV20-1	CSASWPDSLTYEQYF
TRBD2	-	TRBV4-1	CASSQGGGGSYEQYF
-	-	TRBV7-9	CASSLVLVNTEELFF
-	-	TRBV12-1	CASSFEGLAASTDTQYF
TRBD2	-	TRBV4-3	CASSQTRLAGGNTDTQYF
TRBD1	-	TRBV9	CASSPGTGDLQGGYTF
-	-	TRBV10-1	CASTRSAFNEQFF
-	-	TRBV9	CASSVREDTQYF
-	-	TRBV5-5	CASSLGADTQYF
-	few	TRBV4-1	CASSQERTGELFF
-	few	TRBV28	CASSHGQMEYF
TRBD2	many	TRBV10-3	CAILPTTGGASGYYEQYF
-	-	TRBV30	CAWSVVGAETQYF
-	-	TRBV28	CASNAAGGNTEAFF
TRBD1	-	TRBV27	CASRPTGGKREQYF
-	-	TRBV28	CASSPRQGGGQETQYF
-	-	TRBV6-5	CASGPQPYEQYF
-	-	TRBV29-1	CSVGAGEGSTEAFF
-	-	TRBV6-5	CASKPGATYEQYF
-	-	TRBV2	CASRYETGEQFF
-	once	TRBV18	CASSPGFQETQYF